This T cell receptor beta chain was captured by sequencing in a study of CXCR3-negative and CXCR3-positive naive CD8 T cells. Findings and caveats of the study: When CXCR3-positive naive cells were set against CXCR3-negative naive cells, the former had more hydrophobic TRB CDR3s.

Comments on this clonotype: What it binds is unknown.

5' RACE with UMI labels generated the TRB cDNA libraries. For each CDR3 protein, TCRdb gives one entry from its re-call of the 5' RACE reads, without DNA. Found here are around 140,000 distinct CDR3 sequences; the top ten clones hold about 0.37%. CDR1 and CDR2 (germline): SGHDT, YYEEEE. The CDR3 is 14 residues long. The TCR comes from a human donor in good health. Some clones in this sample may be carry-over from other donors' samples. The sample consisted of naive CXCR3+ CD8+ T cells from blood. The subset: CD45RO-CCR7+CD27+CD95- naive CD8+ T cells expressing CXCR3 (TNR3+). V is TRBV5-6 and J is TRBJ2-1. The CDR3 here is CASSSFERYNEQFF. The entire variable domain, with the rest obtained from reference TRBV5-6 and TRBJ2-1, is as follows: DAGVTQSPTHLIKTRGQQVTLRCSPKSGHDTVSWYQQALGQGPQFIFQYYEEEERQRGNFPDRFSGHQFPNYSSELNVNALLLGDSALYLCASSSFERYNEQFFGPGTRLTVL.